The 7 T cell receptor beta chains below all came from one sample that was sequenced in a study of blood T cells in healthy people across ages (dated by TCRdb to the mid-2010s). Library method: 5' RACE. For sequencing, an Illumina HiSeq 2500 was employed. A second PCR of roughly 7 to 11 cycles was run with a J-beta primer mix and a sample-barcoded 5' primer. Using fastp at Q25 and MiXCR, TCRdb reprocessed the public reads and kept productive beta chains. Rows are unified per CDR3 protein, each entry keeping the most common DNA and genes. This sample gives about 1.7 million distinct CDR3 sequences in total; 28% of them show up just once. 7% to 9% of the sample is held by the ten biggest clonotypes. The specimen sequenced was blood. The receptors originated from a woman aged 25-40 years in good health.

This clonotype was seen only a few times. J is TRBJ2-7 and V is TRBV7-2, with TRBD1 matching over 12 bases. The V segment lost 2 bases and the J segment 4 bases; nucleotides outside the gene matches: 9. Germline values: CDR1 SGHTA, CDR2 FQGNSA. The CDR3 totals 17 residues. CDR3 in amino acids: CASSLQTGTGGIYEQYF. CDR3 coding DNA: TGTGCCAGCAGCTTACAAACAGGGACAGGGGGCATTTACGAGCAGTACTTC.

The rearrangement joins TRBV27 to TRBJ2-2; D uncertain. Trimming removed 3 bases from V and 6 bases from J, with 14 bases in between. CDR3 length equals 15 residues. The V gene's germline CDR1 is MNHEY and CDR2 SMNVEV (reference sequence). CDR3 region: CASSLIPKAAGELFF. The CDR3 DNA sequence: TGTGCCAGCAGTTTGATCCCCAAGGCGGCCGGGGAGCTGTTTTTT.

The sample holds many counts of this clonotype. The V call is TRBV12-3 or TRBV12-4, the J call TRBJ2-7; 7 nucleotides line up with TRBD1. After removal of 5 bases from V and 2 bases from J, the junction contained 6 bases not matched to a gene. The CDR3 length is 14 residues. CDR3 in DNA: TGTGCCAGCAGTCGAACAGGGGAAGCCTACGAGCAGTACTTC. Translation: CASSRTGEAYEQYF.

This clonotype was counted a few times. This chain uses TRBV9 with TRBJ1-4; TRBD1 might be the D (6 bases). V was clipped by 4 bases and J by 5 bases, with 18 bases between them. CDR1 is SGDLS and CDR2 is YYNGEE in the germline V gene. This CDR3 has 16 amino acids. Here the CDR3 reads CASSPGGGNQNEKLFF. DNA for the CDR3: TGTGCCAGCAGCCCGGGAGGGGGGAATCAGAATGAAAAACTGTTTTTT.

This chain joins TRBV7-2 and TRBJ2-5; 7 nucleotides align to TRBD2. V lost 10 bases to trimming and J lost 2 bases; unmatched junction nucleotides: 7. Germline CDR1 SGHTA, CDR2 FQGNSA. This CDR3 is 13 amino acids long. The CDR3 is CATGAGDQETQYF. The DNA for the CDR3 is TGTGCCACCGGCGCGGGGGATCAAGAGACCCAGTACTTC.

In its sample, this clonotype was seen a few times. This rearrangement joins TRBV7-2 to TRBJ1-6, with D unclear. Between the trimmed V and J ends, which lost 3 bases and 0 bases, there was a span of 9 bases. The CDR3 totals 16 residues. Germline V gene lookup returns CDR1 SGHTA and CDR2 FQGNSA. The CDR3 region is CASSFVRSSYNSPLHF. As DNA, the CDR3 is TGTGCCAGCAGCTTCGTCCGAAGCTCCTATAATTCACCCCTCCACTTT.

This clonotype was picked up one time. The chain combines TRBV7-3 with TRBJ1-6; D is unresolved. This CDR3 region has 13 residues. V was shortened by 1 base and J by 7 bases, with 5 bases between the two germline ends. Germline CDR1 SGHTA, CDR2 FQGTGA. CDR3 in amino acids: CASSLKRNSPLHF. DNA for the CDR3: TGTGCCAGCAGCTTAAAGCGGAATTCACCCCTCCACTTT.